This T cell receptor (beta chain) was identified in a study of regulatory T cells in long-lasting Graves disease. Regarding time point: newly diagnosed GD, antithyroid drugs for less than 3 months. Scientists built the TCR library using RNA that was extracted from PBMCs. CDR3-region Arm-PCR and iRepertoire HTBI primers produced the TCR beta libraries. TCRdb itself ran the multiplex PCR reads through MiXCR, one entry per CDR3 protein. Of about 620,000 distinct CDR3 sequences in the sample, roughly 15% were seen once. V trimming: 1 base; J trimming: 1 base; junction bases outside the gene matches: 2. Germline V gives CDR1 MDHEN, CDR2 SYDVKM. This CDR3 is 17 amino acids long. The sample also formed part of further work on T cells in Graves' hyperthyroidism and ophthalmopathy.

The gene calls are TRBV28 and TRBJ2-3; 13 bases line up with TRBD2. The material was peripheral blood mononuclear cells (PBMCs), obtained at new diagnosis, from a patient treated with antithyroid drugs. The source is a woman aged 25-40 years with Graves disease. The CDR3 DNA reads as TGTGCCAGCAGTTTATTCGGACTAGCGGGGGGCACAGATACGCAGTATTTT. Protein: CASSLFGLAGGTDTQYF.